This is a list of T cell receptor beta chains from one sample in a study of blood T cell repertoires in COVID-19. TCRdb's copy holds only in-frame clones and misses some; the assay was immunoSEQ multiplex PCR. Of some 200,000 clones detected, around 82% appear once; the ten largest clones hold roughly 5%. Source material: PBMCs or T cells enriched from blood (not recorded which). These receptors were obtained from a woman aged 60-70 years with acute COVID-19. Each CDR3 is given with its conserved first and last residue. D genes are given only for firm matches. Expanded clones get a size class; other rows say once, few or many, or leave the size out.

v_gene	len	abundance	j_gene	d_gene	CDR3nt	CDR3aa
TRBV2	14	.	TRBJ1-6	TRBD1	TGTGCCAGCACCGACAGGGACGGTCGATCACCCCTCCACTTT	CASTDRDGRSPLHF
TRBV10-3	14	.	TRBJ2-7	.	TGTGCCATCCGAGACACTAGAGCCCCCTACGAGCAGTACTTC	CAIRDTRAPYEQYF
TRBV5-1	15	few	TRBJ1-5	.	TGCGCCAGCAGCTTGGGTCAGGGAGGAGGTCAGCCCCAGCATTTT	CASSLGQGGGQPQHF
TRBV6-5	12	.	TRBJ1-6	.	TGTGCCAGCTTAGCCTATAATTCACCCCTCCACTTT	CASLAYNSPLHF
TRBV6-5	15	.	TRBJ2-1	TRBD2	TGTGCCAGCGGATCGACTAGCGGCACTTACAATGAGCAGTTCTTC	CASGSTSGTYNEQFF
TRBV10-3	15	.	TRBJ2-5	.	TGTGCCATCAGTGGGCCGGGACATCCAGAAGAGACCCAGTACTTC	CAISGPGHPEETQYF
TRBV12-5	14	.	TRBJ1-1	TRBD1	TGTGCTAGTGGTTTGGGGACAGGGGATCAGATAGCTTTCTTT	CASGLGTGDQIAFF
TRBV24-1	16	.	TRBJ2-1	.	TGTGCCACCAGTGATTTTTCGACAGGCTCCTACAATGAGCAGTTCTTC	CATSDFSTGSYNEQFF
TRBV5-4	17	few	TRBJ2-5	TRBD2	TGTGCCAGCACCTATACCCGGGGACTAGCGGGAGGAGAGACCCAGTACTTC	CASTYTRGLAGGETQYF
TRBV6-5	15	many	TRBJ1-2	.	TGTGCCAGCTACGACGGGACACCAACTAACTATGGCTACACCTTC	CASYDGTPTNYGYTF
TRBV2	14	.	TRBJ1-2	TRBD1	TGTGCCAGCAGAGAACAGGGGGCAGGATATGGCTACACCTTT	CASREQGAGYGYTF
TRBV4-1	16	once	TRBJ2-7	TRBD2	TGCGCCAGCAGCCAGGGACTAGCGGGAGGGCTTTGCGAGCAGTACTTC	CASSQGLAGGLCEQYF
TRBV4-3	16	few	TRBJ2-1	TRBD1	TGCGCCAGCAGCCAGGACAGGGGACGGTCCTACAATGAGCAGTTCTTC	CASSQDRGRSYNEQFF
TRBV5-5	14	.	TRBJ1-5	.	TGTGCCAGCAGCTTTGACGGGAGCAATCAGCCCCAGCATTTT	CASSFDGSNQPQHF
TRBV10-2	14	.	TRBJ2-1	.	TGCGCCAGCAGGCCCGGGGGCTCCTACAATGAGCAGTTCTTC	CASRPGGSYNEQFF
TRBV5-1	13	.	TRBJ2-5	.	TGCGCCAGCAGGGCAGGCGATGGTGGGACCCAGTACTTC	CASRAGDGGTQYF
TRBV19	13	.	TRBJ2-5	.	TGTGCCAGTAGTATTGTAGTAAGAGAGACCCAGTACTTC	CASSIVVRETQYF
TRBV7-6	18	.	TRBJ2-6	TRBD2	TGTGCCAGCAGCTCGGGGGGGGACCTACTCTCTGGGGCCAACGTCCTGACTTTC	CASSSGGDLLSGANVLTF
TRBV15	13	.	TRBJ1-6	.	TGTGCCACCAGCAGAGTGGCAGATTCACCCCTCCACTTT	CATSRVADSPLHF
TRBV24-1	17	.	TRBJ2-6	TRBD1	TGTGCCACCAGTGATCCGATCCAGGGGGCAGGGGCCAACGTCCTGACTTTC	CATSDPIQGAGANVLTF
TRBV30	12	.	TRBJ2-2	TRBD1	TGTGCCCGACAGGGGGGCACCGGGGAGCTGTTTTTT	CARQGGTGELFF
TRBV7-9	17	few	TRBJ2-1	.	TGTGCCAGCAGCTTACCCCCCGCTCGGAGGGCCTACAATGAGCAGTTCTTC	CASSLPPARRAYNEQFF
TRBV3-1/TRBV3-2	13	.	TRBJ1-1	.	TGTGCCAGCAGCCGCCAGGGAGGCACTGAAGCTTTCTTT	CASSRQGGTEAFF
TRBV10-3	17	.	TRBJ1-1	.	TGTGCCATCAGTGAGTCGCGGGGGTTAACTGGGAACACTGAAGCTTTCTTT	CAISESRGLTGNTEAFF
TRBV6-1	16	.	TRBJ2-3	.	TGTGCCAGCAGTGAAGCGTCCCGGGTGAGCACAGATACGCAGTATTTT	CASSEASRVSTDTQYF
TRBV6-5	13	.	TRBJ1-1	.	TGTGCCAGCAGTAAAATGACAGGAGGTGTAGCTTTCTTT	CASSKMTGGVAFF
TRBV7-2	17	once	TRBJ2-3	.	TGTGCCAGCAGCTTTAGCTCGGCGCGGTCTAGCACAGATACGCAGTATTTT	CASSFSSARSSTDTQYF
TRBV18	16	.	TRBJ1-1	.	TGTGCCAGCTCACCACGGGAAGTAGGGGAGGGCACTGAAGCTTTCTTT	CASSPREVGEGTEAFF
TRBV4-1	17	.	TRBJ1-6	.	TGCGCCAGCAGCAGGGTTGTCGGGTCAGGAGGGAATTCACCCCTCCACTTT	CASSRVVGSGGNSPLHF
TRBV24-1	10	.	TRBJ2-1	.	TGTGCCACACTCTACAATGAGCAGTTCTTC	CATLYNEQFF
TRBV5-1	14	.	TRBJ2-1	TRBD2	TGCGCCAGCAGCTTAGTAGCGGGGAACAATGAGCAGTTCTTC	CASSLVAGNNEQFF
TRBV4-3	15	.	TRBJ1-4	.	TGCGCCAGCAGCCCGCAAGGAGGGACTAATGAAAAACTGTTTTTT	CASSPQGGTNEKLFF
TRBV7-6	17	few	TRBJ1-5	.	TGTGCCAGCAGCTTAGCGCACGGGAGTTATAGCAATCAGCCCCAGCATTTT	CASSLAHGSYSNQPQHF
TRBV28	15	.	TRBJ1-2	.	TGTGCCAGCAGTTTAAATTCTGCCCCAGGTACTGGCTACACCTTC	CASSLNSAPGTGYTF
TRBV27	16	.	TRBJ2-1	TRBD1	TGTGCCAGCAGTTCCCCCGGGACAGGGAGCCACGGCGAGCAGTTCTTC	CASSSPGTGSHGEQFF
TRBV2	17	many	TRBJ1-3	.	TGTGCCAGCAGTGACTTTGGGGAGTTCCGCTCTGGAAACACCATATATTTT	CASSDFGEFRSGNTIYF
TRBV7-2	14	.	TRBJ2-2	.	TGTGCCAGCAGCTTAGTGACAGTGACCGGGGAGCTGTTTTTT	CASSLVTVTGELFF
TRBV28	14	.	TRBJ2-3	TRBD2	TGTGCCAGCAGTGACCCGGGGGGGCCAGATACGCAGTATTTT	CASSDPGGPDTQYF
TRBV27	11	.	TRBJ1-1	.	TGTGCCAGCAGTTTAGGCGGTGAAGCTTTCTTT	CASSLGGEAFF
TRBV7-9	18	.	TRBJ1-6	.	TGTGCCAGCAGCTTAGGTGGCCGGGGGAGCTCCTATAATTCACCCCTCCACTTT	CASSLGGRGSSYNSPLHF